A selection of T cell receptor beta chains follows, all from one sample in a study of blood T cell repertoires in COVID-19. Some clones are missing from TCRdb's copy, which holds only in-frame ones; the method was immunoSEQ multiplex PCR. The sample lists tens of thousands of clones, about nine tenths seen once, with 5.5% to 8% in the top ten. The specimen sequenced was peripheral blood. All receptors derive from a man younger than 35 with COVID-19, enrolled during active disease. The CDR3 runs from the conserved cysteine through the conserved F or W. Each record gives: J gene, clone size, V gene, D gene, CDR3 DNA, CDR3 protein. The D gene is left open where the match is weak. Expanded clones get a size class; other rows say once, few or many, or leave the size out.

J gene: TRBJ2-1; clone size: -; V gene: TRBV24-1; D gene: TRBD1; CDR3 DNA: TGTGCCACCAGTGATTTTCGGGACAGTTACAATGAGCAGTTCTTC; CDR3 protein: CATSDFRDSYNEQFF
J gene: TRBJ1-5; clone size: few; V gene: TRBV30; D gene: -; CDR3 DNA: TGTGCCTGGAGTCCAGACAGTAATCAGCCCCAGCATTTT; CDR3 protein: CAWSPDSNQPQHF
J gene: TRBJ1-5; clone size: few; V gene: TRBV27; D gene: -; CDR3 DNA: TGTGCCAGCAGTTTATCGAGCAACAGAGGGAAGCCCCAGCATTTT; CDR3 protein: CASSLSSNRGKPQHF
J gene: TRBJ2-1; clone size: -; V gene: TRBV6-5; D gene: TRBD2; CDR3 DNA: TGTGCCAGCGGAACTAGCGGAAGAAGCCATGAGCAGTTCTTC; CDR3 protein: CASGTSGRSHEQFF
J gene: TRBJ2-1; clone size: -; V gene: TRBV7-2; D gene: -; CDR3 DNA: TGTGCCAGCAGCTTCTTCGCGTACAATGAGCAGTTCTTC; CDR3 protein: CASSFFAYNEQFF
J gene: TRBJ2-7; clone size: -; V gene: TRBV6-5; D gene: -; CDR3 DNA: TGTGCCAGCAGCCCCCTCCAGTCGTCGACCTACGAGCAGTACTTC; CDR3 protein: CASSPLQSSTYEQYF
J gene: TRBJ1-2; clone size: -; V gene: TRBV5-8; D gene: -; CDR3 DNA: TGTGCCAGCAGCTTGATCACGTGGGCCTATGGCTACACCTTC; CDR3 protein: CASSLITWAYGYTF
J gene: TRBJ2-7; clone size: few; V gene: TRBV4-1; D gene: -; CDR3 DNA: TGCGCCAGCAGCGCAGGAGGATACGAGCAGTACTTC; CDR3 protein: CASSAGGYEQYF
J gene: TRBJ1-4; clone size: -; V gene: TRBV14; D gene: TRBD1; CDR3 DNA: TGTGCCAGCAGCTCCGATACCGGGACAGCCAATGAAAAACTGTTTTTT; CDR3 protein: CASSSDTGTANEKLFF
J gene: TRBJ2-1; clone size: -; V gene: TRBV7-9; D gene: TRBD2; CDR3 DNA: TGTGCCAGCAGCACATTAAGCGGGAGCTCCTACAATGAGCAGTTCTTC; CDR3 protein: CASSTLSGSSYNEQFF
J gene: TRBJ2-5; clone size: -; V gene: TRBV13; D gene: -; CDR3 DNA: TGTGCCAGCAGCTACAAGGGGATTGGGTACTTC; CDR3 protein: CASSYKGIGYF
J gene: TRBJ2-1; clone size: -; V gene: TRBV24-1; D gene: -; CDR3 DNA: TGTGCCACCAGTGACCCCGACTATCCTTCCTACAATGAGCAGTTCTTC; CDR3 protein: CATSDPDYPSYNEQFF
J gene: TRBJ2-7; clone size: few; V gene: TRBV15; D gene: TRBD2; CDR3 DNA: TGTGCCACCAGCAGCCCCACTAGCGGGAGAGCCTACGAGCAGTACTTC; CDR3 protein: CATSSPTSGRAYEQYF
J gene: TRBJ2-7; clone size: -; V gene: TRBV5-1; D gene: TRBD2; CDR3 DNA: TGCGCCAGCAGCTTATCTAGCGGGGCCTCCTACGAGCAGTACTTC; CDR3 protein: CASSLSSGASYEQYF
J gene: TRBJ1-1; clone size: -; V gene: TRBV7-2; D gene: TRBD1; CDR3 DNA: TGTGCCAGCAGCTTAGAGACAGGGTACACTGAAGCTTTCTTT; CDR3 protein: CASSLETGYTEAFF
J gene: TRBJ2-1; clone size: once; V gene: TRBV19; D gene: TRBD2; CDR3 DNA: TGTGCCAGTAGTAAGGTTTGGGAGGGACCCAATGAGCAGTTCTTC; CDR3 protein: CASSKVWEGPNEQFF
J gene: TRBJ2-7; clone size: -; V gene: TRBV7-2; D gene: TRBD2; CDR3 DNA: TGTGCCAGCAGCTTAGGTGCGGGAGGGCCGTACGAGCAGTACTTC; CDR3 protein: CASSLGAGGPYEQYF
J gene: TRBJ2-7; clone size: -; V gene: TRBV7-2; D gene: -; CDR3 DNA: TGTGCCAGCAGCTTAGAGGGCGGGGCTACCTACGAGCAGTACTTC; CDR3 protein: CASSLEGGATYEQYF
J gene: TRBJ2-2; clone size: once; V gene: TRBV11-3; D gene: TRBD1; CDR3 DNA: TGTGCCAGCAGCTTAGGGGACAGGGTCTTGGACACCGGGGAGCTGTTTTTT; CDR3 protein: CASSLGDRVLDTGELFF
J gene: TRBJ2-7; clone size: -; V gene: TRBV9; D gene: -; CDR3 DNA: TGTGCCAGCAGCGGAGGGGGGGCCGCGCGGAGCCACGAGCAGTACTTC; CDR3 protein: CASSGGGAARSHEQYF
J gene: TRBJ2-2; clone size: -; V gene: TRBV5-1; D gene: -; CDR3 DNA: TGCGCCAGCAGCTTGTACTCCCCCGGGGAGCTGTTTTTT; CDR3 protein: CASSLYSPGELFF
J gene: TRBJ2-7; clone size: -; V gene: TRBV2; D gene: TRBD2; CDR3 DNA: TGTGCCAGCAGTGGTGGTCTAGCGGTTTTCTACGAGCAGTACTTC; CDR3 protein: CASSGGLAVFYEQYF
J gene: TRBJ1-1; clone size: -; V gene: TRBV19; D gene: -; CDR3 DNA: TGTGCCAGTAGTATATCCAGGGGGAACACTGAAGCTTTCTTT; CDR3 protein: CASSISRGNTEAFF
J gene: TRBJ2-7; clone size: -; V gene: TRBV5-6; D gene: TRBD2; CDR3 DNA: TGTGCCAGCAGCGCGACTAGCGGGTTCCTCTACGAGCAGTACTTC; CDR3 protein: CASSATSGFLYEQYF
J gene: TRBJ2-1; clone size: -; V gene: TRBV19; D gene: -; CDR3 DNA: TGTGCCAGTAGTCTCGGGGTCTACTTAGGAAATGAGCAGTTCTTC; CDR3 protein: CASSLGVYLGNEQFF
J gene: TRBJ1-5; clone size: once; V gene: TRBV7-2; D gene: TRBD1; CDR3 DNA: TGTGCCAGCAGCTTAGTGGGACAGAACAATCAGCCCCAGCATTTT; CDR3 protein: CASSLVGQNNQPQHF
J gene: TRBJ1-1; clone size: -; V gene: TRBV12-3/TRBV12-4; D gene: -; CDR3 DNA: TGTGCCAGCAGTTTGAGGGTAAACACTGAAGCTTTCTTT; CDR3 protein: CASSLRVNTEAFF
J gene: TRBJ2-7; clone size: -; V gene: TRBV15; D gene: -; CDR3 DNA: TGTGCCACCAGCAGAGATCCCACTAGCAACTACGAGCAGTACTTC; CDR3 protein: CATSRDPTSNYEQYF
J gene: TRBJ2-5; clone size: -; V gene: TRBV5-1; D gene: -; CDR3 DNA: TGCGCCAGTACAGGGAGTGGGGAGACCCAGTACTTC; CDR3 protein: CASTGSGETQYF
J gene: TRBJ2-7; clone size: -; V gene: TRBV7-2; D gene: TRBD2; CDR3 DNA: TGTGCCAGCAGCCCTAGCGGGGTTGGTTCCTACGAGCAGTACTTC; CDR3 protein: CASSPSGVGSYEQYF
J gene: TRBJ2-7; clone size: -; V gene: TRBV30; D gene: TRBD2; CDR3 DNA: TGTGCCGGATCTAGCGGGTCCTACGAGCAGTACTTC; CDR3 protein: CAGSSGSYEQYF
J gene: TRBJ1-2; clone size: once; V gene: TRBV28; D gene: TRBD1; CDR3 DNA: TGTGCCAGCACCACCTTCTCCCCGACAGGGGGGGATGGCTACACCTTC; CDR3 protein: CASTTFSPTGGDGYTF
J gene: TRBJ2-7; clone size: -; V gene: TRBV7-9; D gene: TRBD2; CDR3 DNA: TGTGCCAGCAGCTTATCAGGGACTAGCGAGTACGAGCAGTACTTC; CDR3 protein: CASSLSGTSEYEQYF
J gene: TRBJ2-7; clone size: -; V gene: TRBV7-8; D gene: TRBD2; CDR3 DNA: TGTGCCAGCAGCTTAGGACTAGCGGGAGTGGGTGAGCAGTACTTC; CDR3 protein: CASSLGLAGVGEQYF
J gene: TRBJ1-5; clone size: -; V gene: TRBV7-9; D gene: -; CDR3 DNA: TGTGCCAGCAGCTTAGGGGGCATCAATCAGCCCCAGCATTTT; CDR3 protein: CASSLGGINQPQHF
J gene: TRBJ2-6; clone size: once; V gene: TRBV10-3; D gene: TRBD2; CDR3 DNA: TGTGCCATCAGTGAGTCGAGAGCGGGATCCGGGGCCAACGTCCTGACTTTC; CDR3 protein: CAISESRAGSGANVLTF
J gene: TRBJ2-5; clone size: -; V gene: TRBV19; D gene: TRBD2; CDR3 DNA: TGTGCCAGTTCGAGCGGGATCGAGACCCAGTACTTC; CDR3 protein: CASSSGIETQYF
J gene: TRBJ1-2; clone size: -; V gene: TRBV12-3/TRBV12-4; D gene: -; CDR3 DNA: TGTGCCAGCTTAAGCCCTATTGGCTACACCTTC; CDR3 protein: CASLSPIGYTF
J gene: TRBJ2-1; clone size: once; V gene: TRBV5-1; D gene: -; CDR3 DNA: TGCGCCAGCAGCTTGGGGCGGGAGCAGTTCTTC; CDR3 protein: CASSLGREQFF
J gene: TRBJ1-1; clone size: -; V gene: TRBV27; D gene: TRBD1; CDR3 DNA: TGTGCCAGCAGTTTGGCAGGGACAGTTCACACTGAAGCTTTCTTT; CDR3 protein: CASSLAGTVHTEAFF
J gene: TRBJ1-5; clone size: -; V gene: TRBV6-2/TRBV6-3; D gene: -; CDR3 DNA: TGTGCCAGCAGTTACTGGGGGGGCAATCAGCCCCAGCATTTT; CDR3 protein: CASSYWGGNQPQHF